This note documents a single TCR beta chain sequence. Its antigen is not known. The CDR3 runs 14 residues. The germline V gene encodes CDR1 SGHRS and CDR2 YFSETQ. Trimming removed 4 bases at V and 2 bases at J, with 13 bases between. The PCR contained 60 Vbeta and 13 Jbeta primers. In the source study's methods: It was a later analysis that counted 83 million or so unique TCR beta chains, of which 8.5 million to 12 million were shared. The data were produced by immunoSEQ multiplex PCR, yet TCRdb's version contains in-frame clones alone and is incomplete. V and J calls and clone size are as listed in that table; D and trimming were resolved from the DNA. Here the sample spans about 130,000 clones, about 74% being singletons. The data belong to a study of cytomegalovirus exposure and HLA in healthy donors. Study-wide findings and caveats: The authors listed about 170 TCR beta chains as cytomegalovirus-associated. Follow-up analysis later connected one missense variant in DCLRE1C with trimming of TCR beta V- and J-genes.

Nominally healthy donors provided the samples, though records likely missed some immune exposures. The receptor comes from a woman aged 55-69 years in good health and CMV-seronegative. Input material: PBMCs. The chain links TRBV5-1 to TRBJ2-7; D is possibly TRBD1 (5 bases). CDR3 nucleotides: TGCGCCAGCAGCAACCTAGGGGCCGCCTACGAGCAGTACTTC. It translates to CASSNLGAAYEQYF.